Listed below are T cell receptor beta chains from one sample, sequenced in a study of response to subunit inactivated influenza vaccine. Each CDR3 protein is one row after TCRdb ran MiXCR on the RT-PCR reads. Among roughly 160,000 distinct CDR3 sequences listed, roughly a tenth were seen once. The material sequenced was CD8+ T cells sorted from PBMCs, taken around 25 months after vaccination. The receptors originated from a man in his fifties or sixties who received an inactivated influenza vaccine. Both conserved end residues are part of each CDR3. The D gene is left open where the match is weak. The size entry is marked missing in some rows and otherwise reads once, few, many or a size class.

>TRBV7-2|.|many|TRBJ2-2
TGTGCCAGCAGCCGCGTGGGCGGGACCGGGGAGCTGTTTTTT
CASSRVGGTGELFF
>TRBV7-9|.|.|TRBJ2-7
TGTGCCAGCAGCGACGACGCCTCCTACGAGCAGTACTTC
CASSDDASYEQYF
>TRBV28|.|few|TRBJ2-3
TGTGCCAGCAGTTTATCGCCCCCCACAGATACGCAGTATTTT
CASSLSPPTDTQYF
>TRBV6-2/TRBV6-3|.|.|TRBJ2-7
TGTGCCAGCAGTAGGTGGATTTACGAGCAGTACTTC
CASSRWIYEQYF
>TRBV12-3/TRBV12-4|.|few|TRBJ2-7
TGTGCCAGCAGTTTCCCCAGCTCCTACGAGCAGTACTTC
CASSFPSSYEQYF
>TRBV9|.|few|TRBJ2-7
TGTGCCAGCAGCGTAGGGGGACTGGGGACCTACGAGCAGTACTTC
CASSVGGLGTYEQYF
>TRBV4-3|TRBD1|few|TRBJ2-6
TGCGCCAGCAGCCAAGCAGGGGGCTCTGGGGCCAACGTCCTGACTTTC
CASSQAGGSGANVLTF
>TRBV11-3|.|many|TRBJ2-2
TGTGCCAGCAGTCATTCCGGCGGGGAGCTGTTTTTT
CASSHSGGELFF
>TRBV20-1|TRBD2|few|TRBJ2-1
TGCAGTGCTAGTGGAGGACTAGCGGGGTTTGGGGAGCAGTTCTTC
CSASGGLAGFGEQFF
>TRBV5-1|TRBD2|.|TRBJ2-1
TGCGCCAGCAGCTGGGATCTAGCGGGTATGTCGAATGAGCAGTTCTTC
CASSWDLAGMSNEQFF
>TRBV29-1|.|many|TRBJ1-1
TGCAGCATCATCAACACTGAAGCTTTCTTT
CSIINTEAFF
>TRBV19|.|few|TRBJ1-5
TGTGCCAGTAGTATGGATGGTAGCAATCAGCCCCAGCATTTT
CASSMDGSNQPQHF
>TRBV6-5|.|.|TRBJ2-2
TGTGCCAGCAGTTCCTCACCGACAGTAGACACCGGGGAGCTGTTTTTT
CASSSSPTVDTGELFF
>TRBV7-2|.|few|TRBJ2-3
TGTGCCAGCAGCTTAGAGGACTGGGTGACGGATACGCAGTATTTT
CASSLEDWVTDTQYF
>TRBV5-6|.|.|TRBJ2-1
TGTGCCAGCAGCGACCGGGTTTCAACCATAAGGCAGTTCTTC
CASSDRVSTIRQFF
>TRBV7-2|.|many|TRBJ2-7
TGTGCCAGCAGCTTGACTAGTATCCACGAGCAGTACTTC
CASSLTSIHEQYF
>TRBV4-1|.|.|TRBJ2-1
TGCGCCAGCAGCCACACCCCAGGGGAATACAATGAGCAGTTCTTC
CASSHTPGEYNEQFF
>TRBV15|.|.|TRBJ1-2
TGTGCCACCAGCAGCGGGGGACCGATGTATGGCTACACCTTC
CATSSGGPMYGYTF
>TRBV3-1|TRBD2|many|TRBJ2-1
TGTGCCAGCAGCCCAAAGGGACTAGCGGGAGCCAATGAGCAGTTCTTC
CASSPKGLAGANEQFF
>TRBV4-1|.|many|TRBJ2-7
TGCGCCAGCAGCCAAGGACTAGCCTACGAGCAGTACTTC
CASSQGLAYEQYF
>TRBV7-2|TRBD1|many|TRBJ1-3
TGTGCCAGCAGCCCCGGGACAGGGGCTGGAAACACCATATATTTT
CASSPGTGAGNTIYF
>TRBV20-1|TRBD2|.|TRBJ2-1
TGCAGTGCGGTACCTAAGACTAGCGGGAGTCTGTATGAGCAGTTCTTC
CSAVPKTSGSLYEQFF
>TRBV6-6|.|.|TRBJ2-1
TGTGCCAGCAATAGTGGGGACAATGAGCAGTTCTTC
CASNSGDNEQFF
>TRBV6-5|TRBD1|many|TRBJ1-6
TGTGCCAGCAGTTACTCTGGGACAGGGAATTCACCCCTCCACTTT
CASSYSGTGNSPLHF
>TRBV7-2|.|.|TRBJ2-1
TGTGCCAGCAGCTTAGAGGCGGGTTTCGATGAGCAGTTCTTC
CASSLEAGFDEQFF
>TRBV10-3|.|large|TRBJ1-1
TGTGCCATCAGTGAGTCGGGGGGGCTTGTAACTGAAGCTTTCTTT
CAISESGGLVTEAFF
>TRBV7-2|TRBD1|many|TRBJ1-3
TGTGCCAGCAGCTTAAAGGGGGCCCTCGGAAACACCATATATTTT
CASSLKGALGNTIYF
>TRBV5-1|TRBD1|.|TRBJ2-7
TGCGCCAGCAGTTTCACCGGGACAGGGATCTACGAGCAGTACTTC
CASSFTGTGIYEQYF
>TRBV27|.|.|TRBJ2-1
TGTGCCAGCAGACTTATGGACTCCTACAATGAGCAGTTCTTC
CASRLMDSYNEQFF
>TRBV6-4|.|many|TRBJ2-2
TGTGCCAGCAGTGACTCGGGGCAGAACACCGGGGAGCTGTTTTTT
CASSDSGQNTGELFF
>TRBV25-1|.|.|TRBJ1-5
TGTGCCACCAGCCCCGGACAAGATAGCAATCAGCCCCAGCATTTT
CATSPGQDSNQPQHF
>TRBV7-6|TRBD1|.|TRBJ1-1
TGTGCCAGCAGTTCGACAGGGGCGCGCACTGAAGCTTTCTTT
CASSSTGARTEAFF
>TRBV9|TRBD2|.|TRBJ2-1
TGTGCCAGCAGCGTAACCGGGACTACTCGCTACAGCTCCTACAATGAGCAGTTCTTC
CASSVTGTTRYSSYNEQFF
>TRBV4-3|.|.|TRBJ1-2
TGCGCCAGCAGCCAAGATGAGTTCAGGCCTAACTATGGCTACACCTTC
CASSQDEFRPNYGYTF
>TRBV5-1|TRBD2|many|TRBJ2-1
TGCGCCAGCAGCTTGGTCGGACTAGCGGGCAATGAGCAGTTCTTC
CASSLVGLAGNEQFF
>TRBV10-3|TRBD2|.|TRBJ2-2
TGTGCCATCAGTGCCACTAGCGGGGGTATGAACACCGGGGAGCTGTTTTTT
CAISATSGGMNTGELFF
>TRBV15|TRBD1|many|TRBJ1-2
TGTGCCACCAGCAGAGAACCCCGGGACAGGCAAAACTATGGCTACACCTTC
CATSREPRDRQNYGYTF
>TRBV25-1|TRBD1|few|TRBJ2-5
TGTGCCAGCAGAACCCGCGGGACAGGGTTTCGAGAGACCCAGTACTTC
CASRTRGTGFRETQYF
>TRBV20-1|.|.|TRBJ2-2
TGCAGTGCCCCAGGGGCTTCGAACACCGGGGAGCTGTTTTTT
CSAPGASNTGELFF
>TRBV15|.|few|TRBJ1-5
TGTGCCACCAGCAGATCACATCAGCCCCAGCATTTT
CATSRSHQPQHF
>TRBV6-5|.|few|TRBJ1-3
TGTGCCAGCAGTGGGGACGGAAACACCATATATTTT
CASSGDGNTIYF
>TRBV4-1|.|many|TRBJ2-4
TGCGCCAGCAGCCAAGATACAGAAAACATTCAGTACTTC
CASSQDTENIQYF
>TRBV4-3|.|few|TRBJ2-1
TGCGCCAGCAGCCAAGATCTGGGACTTGAATACAATGAGCAGTTCTTC
CASSQDLGLEYNEQFF
>TRBV4-2|TRBD1|.|TRBJ2-7
TGTGCCAGCAGCCAAGGACAGGGCTCTCTCTACGAGCAGTACTTC
CASSQGQGSLYEQYF
>TRBV20-1|.|many|TRBJ2-5
TGCAGTGCCGACCCCCACCTAATGGCTGAAGAGACCCAGTACTTC
CSADPHLMAEETQYF
>TRBV7-8|.|.|TRBJ2-7
TGTGCCAGCAGCTTAGTGGGGGGAGCCGGGGACGAGCAGTACTTC
CASSLVGGAGDEQYF
>TRBV28|.|few|TRBJ2-1
TGTGCCAGCACACAGGGATACAATGAGCAGTTCTTC
CASTQGYNEQFF
>TRBV6-1|TRBD1|few|TRBJ1-1
TGTGCCAGCAGTGTCCCGACAGGGGTTTTCGCTGAAGCTTTCTTT
CASSVPTGVFAEAFF
>TRBV25-1|.|many|TRBJ2-7
TGTGCCAGCAGTGACTACGAGCAGTACTTC
CASSDYEQYF
>TRBV12-3/TRBV12-4|.|few|TRBJ1-1
TGTGCCAGCAGTGAGAAGTACGGGAAGAACACTGAAGCTTTCTTT
CASSEKYGKNTEAFF
>TRBV12-3/TRBV12-4|.|.|TRBJ1-2
TGTGCCAGCAGTTTAAGAGGCGCCTATGGCTACACCTTC
CASSLRGAYGYTF
>TRBV20-1|TRBD1|.|TRBJ1-5
TGCAGTGCTAGAGTGGTGACAGGGGCCAATCAGCCCCAGCATTTT
CSARVVTGANQPQHF
>TRBV10-3|TRBD1|.|TRBJ2-2
TGTGCCATCAGGACAGGGCAAGCCGGGGAGCTGTTTTTT
CAIRTGQAGELFF
>TRBV6-5|.|few|TRBJ2-1
TGTGCCAGCAGTTACTCGAACAATGAGCAGTTCTTC
CASSYSNNEQFF
>TRBV10-3|.|.|TRBJ2-1
TGTGCCATCAGTGAGCCACAGACTACCGTCGATGAGCAGTTCTTC
CAISEPQTTVDEQFF